This T cell receptor beta chain was observed in a study of cytomegalovirus exposure and HLA in healthy donors. In regard to this clone: Its antigen is currently unknown.

General study points: HLA-A and HLA-B allele assignments for most subjects were reportedly predicted accurately using TCR beta sequences.

The PCR contained 60 Vbeta and 13 Jbeta primers. Using immunoSEQ multiplex PCR, the repertoire was profiled, and TCRdb retains in-frame clones only, with some absent. The sample includes over 150,000 clones, roughly three quarters of them seen just once. Trimming at V came to 4 bases and at J to 2 bases, leaving 7 bases not matched to a gene. CDR1 is SGDLS and CDR2 is YYNGEE in the germline V gene. The CDR3 runs 15 residues. Sequenced material: PBMCs. The chain carries TRBV9 and TRBJ2-7, with TRBD1 identical over 9 bases. The clonotype comes from a man aged 18 to 30 in good health and CMV-seropositive. CDR3 amino acids: CASSLGQGTPYEQYF. The CDR3 region has the DNA TGTGCCAGCAGCCTAGGACAGGGGACCCCCTACGAGCAGTACTTC.